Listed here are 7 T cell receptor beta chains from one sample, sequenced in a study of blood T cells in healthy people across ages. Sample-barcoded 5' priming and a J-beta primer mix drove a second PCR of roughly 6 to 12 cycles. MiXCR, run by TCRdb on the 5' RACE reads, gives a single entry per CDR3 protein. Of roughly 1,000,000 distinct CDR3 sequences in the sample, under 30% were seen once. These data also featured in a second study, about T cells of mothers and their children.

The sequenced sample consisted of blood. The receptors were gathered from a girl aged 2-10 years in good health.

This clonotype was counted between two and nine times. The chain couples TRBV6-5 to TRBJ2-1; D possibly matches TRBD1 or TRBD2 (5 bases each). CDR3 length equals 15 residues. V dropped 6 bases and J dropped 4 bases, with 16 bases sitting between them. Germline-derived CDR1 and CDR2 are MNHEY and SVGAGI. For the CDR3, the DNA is TGTGCCAGCAGCCCCACTTGGGGACCTTACAATGAGCAGTTCTTC. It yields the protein CASSPTWGPYNEQFF.

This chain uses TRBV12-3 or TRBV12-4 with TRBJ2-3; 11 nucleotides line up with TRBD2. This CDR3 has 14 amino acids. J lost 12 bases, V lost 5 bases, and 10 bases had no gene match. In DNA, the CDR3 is TGTGCCAGCAGTCTTAGCGGGGGGGGGAGGACCCAGTATTTT. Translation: CASSLSGGGRTQYF.

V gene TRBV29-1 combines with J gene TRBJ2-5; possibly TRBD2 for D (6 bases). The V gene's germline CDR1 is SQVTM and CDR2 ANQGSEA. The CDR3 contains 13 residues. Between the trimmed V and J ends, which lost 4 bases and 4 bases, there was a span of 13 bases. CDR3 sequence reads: CSVATRLRETQYF. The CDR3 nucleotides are TGCAGCGTTGCGACTAGGTTACGAGAGACCCAGTACTTC. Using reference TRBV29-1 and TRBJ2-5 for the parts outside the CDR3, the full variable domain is SAVISQKPSRDICQRGTSLTIQCQVDSQVTMMFWYRQQPGQSLTLIATANQGSEATYESGFVIDKFPISRPNLTFSTLTVSNMSPEDSSIYLCSVATRLRETQYFGPGTRLLVL.

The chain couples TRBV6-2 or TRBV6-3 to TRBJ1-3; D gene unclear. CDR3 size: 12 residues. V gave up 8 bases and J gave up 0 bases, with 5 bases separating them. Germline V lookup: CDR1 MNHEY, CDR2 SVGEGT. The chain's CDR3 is CASGASGNTIYF. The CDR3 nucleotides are TGTGCCAGCGGCGCCTCTGGAAACACCATATATTTT.

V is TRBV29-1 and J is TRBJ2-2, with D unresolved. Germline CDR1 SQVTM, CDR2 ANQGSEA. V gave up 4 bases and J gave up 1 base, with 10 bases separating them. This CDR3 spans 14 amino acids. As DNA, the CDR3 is TGCAGCGTTGTCCTTAGCTTGAACACCGGGGAGCTGTTTTTT. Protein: CSVVLSLNTGELFF.

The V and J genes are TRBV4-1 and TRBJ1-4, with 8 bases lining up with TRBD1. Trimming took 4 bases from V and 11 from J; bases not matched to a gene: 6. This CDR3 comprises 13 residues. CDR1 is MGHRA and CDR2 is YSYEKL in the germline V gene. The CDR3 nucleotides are TGCGCCAGCAGCCCCACGGACAGGGAGAAACTGTTTTTT. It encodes CASSPTDREKLFF.

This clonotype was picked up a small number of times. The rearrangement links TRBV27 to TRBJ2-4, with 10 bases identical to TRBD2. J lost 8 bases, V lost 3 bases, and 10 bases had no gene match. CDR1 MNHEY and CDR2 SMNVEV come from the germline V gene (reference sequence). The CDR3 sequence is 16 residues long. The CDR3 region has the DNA TGTGCCAGCAGTTTTGAGCGGGAGGGCCTAGTGGACATTCAGTACTTC. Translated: CASSFEREGLVDIQYF.